This T cell receptor beta chain was obtained from a study of shared clonotypes between healthy human individuals (TCRdb year 2020). Context from the whole study: A couple of women and a few men aged 18 to 49 years were included in the cohort. Different laboratories and diverse techniques were used to prepare libraries and sequence TCR repertoires, to increase sequencing depth and limit assay-specific biases. For each donor, CD4 naive and CD4 memory were each given three plates, CD8 naive was given two plates, and CD8 memory was given one plate. To estimate repertoire size and how much clonotype sharing occurs between individuals, the study deeply sequenced the blood TCR repertoires of several healthy adults. Per donor, leukapheresis produced somewhere between about 0.94 and 9.5 billion PBMCs.

The donors were healthy, HIV-negative adults with no recently reported acute infections or vaccinations. Every donor was a Caucasian adult residing in Nashville, Tennessee, USA. CD4+ T cells were enriched by magnetic negative selection, after which naive cells were positively selected on CD45RA and the negative fraction was taken as the memory subset. Blood was obtained by leukapheresis, after which PBMCs were separated by Ficoll-Histopaque density gradient centrifugation and cryopreserved in liquid nitrogen vapor phase. Purity and quantity of every magnetically sorted T cell population were checked by analytical flow cytometry. Each sorted fraction had its genomic DNA isolated and then quantified by UV absorbance on a Nanodrop 2000c. TCR CDR3 regions were amplified from genomic DNA by multiplex PCR using the deep immunoSEQ assay. Extracted genomic DNA from each cell subset was distributed evenly across all wells of several immunoSEQ 96-well plates, and each plate was treated as a replicate. For sorted subsets, approximately 200 ng of genomic DNA, equivalent to some 30,000 T cell genomes, went into each replicate PCR. Purified libraries were measured with a Qubit 3.0 fluorometer, size-checked on a Bioanalyzer 2100, and measured again with the KAPA Library Quantification kit. Every immunoSEQ 96-well plate was sequenced on a dedicated single-read 150-cycle Illumina NextSeq 550 flow cell. Per the source publication's procedure: The immunoSEQ output contained only junctional sequences without quality scores, so filtering could not match that applied to full-length reads. Sequences were annotated with PyIR, a Python wrapper for IgBLAST v1.9, and V/J genes and CDR3 were assigned using IMGT germline references. Reads with weak V/J assignments (E-value above 1e-6), missing CDR3, stop codons, out-of-frame junctions, or ambiguous translated residues were removed. A V3J clonotype was defined by an identical inferred V gene, J gene, and CDR3 amino acid sequence. Percentage overlap between repertoires was calculated by dividing the number of shared unique clonotypes by the size of the smaller repertoire. RTK rarefaction, the Chao1 estimator, and Recon v2.1 estimates of unobserved clonotypes were used to assess repertoire richness. Generation probabilities were computed with OLGA for all TCRbeta clonotypes obtained by the gDNA method from several donors. Not all clones reach the TCRdb copy of this immuneACCESS table, which keeps in-frame sequences only. Checked studies attribute under half of the gap to unresolved V genes and leave the rest unexplained. V, J and clone size derive from that table, while D and trimming were established from the DNA sequence. Across this sample there are 800,000 to 1,200,000 clones, with 75% to 85% seen only once. The top ten clonotypes cover approximately 0.5% of the sample.

Worth noting for this clone: This receptor's antigen is unknown. Qualities for individual bases were not recorded, and no much larger clone is one base off.

What the work shows at the level of the full study, not this receptor alone: Higher generation probabilities were observed for clonotypes shared by all four sorted-subset donors than for non-shared clonotypes. Sampling was restricted to blood, and TCR repertoires in tissues likely differ from the TCR repertoires found in blood. When a handful of donors were compared, the shared fraction of clonotypes was 5% to 6.5% for naive CD4, over 3% for naive CD8, about 2.5% for memory CD4, and approximately 0.4% for memory CD8. The small number of donors limited the genetic and exposure-history diversity represented. Incomplete sequencing was indicated by rarefaction of sorted-subset datasets, despite the large sequencing depth. Naive subsets generally had larger estimated clonotype richness than memory subsets did. Based on pairwise subsampling, the degree of clonotype sharing among donors was expected to be affected by sequencing depth.

The sequenced material came from memory CD4+ T cells from PBMCs. The cell subset or site tag for this specimen amounts to: CD45RA-negative fraction. The receptor was derived from a young man in good health. Some clones in this sample may be carry-over from other donors' samples.

DNA sequence: TGTGCCAGCAGCTTGGGGACTAGCGGGACTAATGAGCAGTTCTTC. This encodes CASSLGTSGTNEQFF. Recombination joined TRBV7-3 with TRBJ2-1; 13 of the junction bases match TRBD2. The germline V gene supplies CDR1 SGHTA and CDR2 FQGTGA. Taken from cysteine to phenylalanine, the CDR3 has 15 residues. The CDR3 DNA has 45 bases and is translated from base 1. Here V drops 3 bases and J drops 7 bases, and the junction holds 3 bases not matched to any gene.